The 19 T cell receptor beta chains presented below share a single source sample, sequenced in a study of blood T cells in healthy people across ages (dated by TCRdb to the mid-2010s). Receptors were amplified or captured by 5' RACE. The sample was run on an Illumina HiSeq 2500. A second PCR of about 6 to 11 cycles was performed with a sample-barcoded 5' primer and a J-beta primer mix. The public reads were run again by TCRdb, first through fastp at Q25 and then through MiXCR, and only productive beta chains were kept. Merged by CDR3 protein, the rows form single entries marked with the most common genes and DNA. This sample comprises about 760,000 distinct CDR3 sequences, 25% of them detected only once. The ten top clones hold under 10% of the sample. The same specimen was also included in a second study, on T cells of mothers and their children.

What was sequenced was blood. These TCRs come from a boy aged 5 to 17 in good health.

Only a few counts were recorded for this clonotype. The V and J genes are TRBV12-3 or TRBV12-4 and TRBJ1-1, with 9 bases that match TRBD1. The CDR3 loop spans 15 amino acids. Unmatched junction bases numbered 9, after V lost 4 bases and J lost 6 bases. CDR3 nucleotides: TGTGCCAGCAGTTCCCGGGACAGGGATATTGCTGAAGCTTTCTTT. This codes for CASSSRDRDIAEAFF.

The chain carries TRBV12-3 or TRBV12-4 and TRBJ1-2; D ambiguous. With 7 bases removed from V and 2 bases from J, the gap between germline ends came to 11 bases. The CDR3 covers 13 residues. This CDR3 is CASMYPGNYGYTF. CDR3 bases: TGTGCCAGCATGTACCCAGGAAACTATGGCTACACCTTC.

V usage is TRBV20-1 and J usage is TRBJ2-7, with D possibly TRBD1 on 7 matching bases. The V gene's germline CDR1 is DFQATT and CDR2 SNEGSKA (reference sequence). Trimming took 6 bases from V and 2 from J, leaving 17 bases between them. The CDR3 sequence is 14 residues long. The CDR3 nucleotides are TGCAGTGCCAGCAGGGACAGCGGGCCCTACGAGCAGTACTTC. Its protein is CSASRDSGPYEQYF.

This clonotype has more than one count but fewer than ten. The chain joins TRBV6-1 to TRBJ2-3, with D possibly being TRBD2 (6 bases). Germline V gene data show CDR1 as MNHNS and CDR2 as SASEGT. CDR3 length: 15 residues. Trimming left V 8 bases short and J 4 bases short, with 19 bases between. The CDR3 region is CASSFGAGRADTQYF. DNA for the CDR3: TGTGCCAGCTCCTTCGGGGCGGGAAGAGCAGATACGCAGTATTTT.

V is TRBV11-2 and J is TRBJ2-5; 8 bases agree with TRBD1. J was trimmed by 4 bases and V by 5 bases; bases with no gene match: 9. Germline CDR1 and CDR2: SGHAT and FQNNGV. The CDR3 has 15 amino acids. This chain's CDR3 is CASSLQGAKGETQYF. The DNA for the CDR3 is TGTGCCAGCAGCCTCCAGGGGGCTAAAGGAGAGACCCAGTACTTC.

This chain's CDR3 is CASSLRGQAINEKLFF. The CDR3 DNA reads as TGTGCCAGCAGCCTCAGGGGACAGGCGATTAATGAAAAACTGTTTTTT. The chain is built from TRBV7-6 and TRBJ1-4, with 8 positions matching TRBD1. The CDR3 sequence is 16 residues long. Germline V lookup: CDR1 SGHVS, CDR2 FNYEAQ. V dropped 5 bases and J dropped 4; count of bases not matched to a gene: 9.

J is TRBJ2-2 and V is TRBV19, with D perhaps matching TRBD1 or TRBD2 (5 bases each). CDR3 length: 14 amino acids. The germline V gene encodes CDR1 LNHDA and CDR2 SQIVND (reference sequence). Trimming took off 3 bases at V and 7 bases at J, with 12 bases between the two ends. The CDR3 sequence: CASSMGTENGELFF. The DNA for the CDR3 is TGTGCCAGTAGTATGGGGACGGAAAACGGGGAGCTGTTTTTT.

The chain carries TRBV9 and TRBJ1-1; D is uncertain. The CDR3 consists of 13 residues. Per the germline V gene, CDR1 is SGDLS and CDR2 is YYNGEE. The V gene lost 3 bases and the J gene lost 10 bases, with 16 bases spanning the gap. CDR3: CASSAGGGLAAFF. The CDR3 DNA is TGTGCCAGCAGCGCCGGAGGCGGGTTGGCAGCTTTCTTT. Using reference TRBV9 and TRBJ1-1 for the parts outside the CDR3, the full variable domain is DSGVTQTPKHLITATGQRVTLRCSPRSGDLSVYWYQQSLDQGLQFLIQYYNGEERAKGNILERFSAQQFPDLHSELNLSSLELGDSALYFCASSAGGGLAAFFGQGTRLTVV.

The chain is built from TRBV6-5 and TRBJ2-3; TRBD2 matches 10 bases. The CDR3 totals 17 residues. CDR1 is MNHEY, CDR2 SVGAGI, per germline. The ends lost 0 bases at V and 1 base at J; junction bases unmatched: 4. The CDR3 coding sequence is TGTGCCAGCAGTTACTCATCCCTAGCGGGGGGCACAGATACGCAGTATTTT. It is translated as CASSYSSLAGGTDTQYF.

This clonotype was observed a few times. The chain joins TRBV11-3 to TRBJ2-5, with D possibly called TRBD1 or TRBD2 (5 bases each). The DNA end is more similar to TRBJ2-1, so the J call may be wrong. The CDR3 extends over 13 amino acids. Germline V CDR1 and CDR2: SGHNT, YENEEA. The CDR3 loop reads CASSLVRDPEQFF. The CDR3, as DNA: TGTGCCAGCAGCTTAGTTAGGGACCCTGAGCAGTTCTTC.

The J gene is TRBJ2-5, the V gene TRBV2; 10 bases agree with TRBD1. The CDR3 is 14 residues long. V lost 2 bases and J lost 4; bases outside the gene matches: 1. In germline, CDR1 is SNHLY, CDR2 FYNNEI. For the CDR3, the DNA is TGTGCCAGCAGTGAACGGACAGGGGGAGAGACCCAGTACTTC. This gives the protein CASSERTGGETQYF.

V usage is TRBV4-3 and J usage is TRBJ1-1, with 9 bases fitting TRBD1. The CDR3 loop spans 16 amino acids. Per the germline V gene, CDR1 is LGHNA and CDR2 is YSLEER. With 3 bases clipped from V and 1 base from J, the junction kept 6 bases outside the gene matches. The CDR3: CASSHGLDRGNTEAFF. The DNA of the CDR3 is TGCGCCAGCAGCCATGGCTTGGACAGGGGGAACACTGAAGCTTTCTTT.

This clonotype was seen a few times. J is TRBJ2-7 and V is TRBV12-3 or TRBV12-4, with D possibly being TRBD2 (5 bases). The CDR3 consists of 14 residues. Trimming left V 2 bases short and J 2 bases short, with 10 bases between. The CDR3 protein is CASSLTGYAYEQYF. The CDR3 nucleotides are TGTGCCAGCAGTTTAACGGGATACGCCTACGAGCAGTACTTC.

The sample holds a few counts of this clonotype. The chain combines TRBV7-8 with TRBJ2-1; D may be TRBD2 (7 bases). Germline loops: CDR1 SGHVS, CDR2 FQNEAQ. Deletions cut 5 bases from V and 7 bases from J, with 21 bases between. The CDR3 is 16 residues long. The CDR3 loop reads CASSPILGGGRNEQFF. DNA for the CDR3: TGTGCCAGCAGCCCAATCTTAGGGGGAGGGAGAAATGAGCAGTTCTTC.

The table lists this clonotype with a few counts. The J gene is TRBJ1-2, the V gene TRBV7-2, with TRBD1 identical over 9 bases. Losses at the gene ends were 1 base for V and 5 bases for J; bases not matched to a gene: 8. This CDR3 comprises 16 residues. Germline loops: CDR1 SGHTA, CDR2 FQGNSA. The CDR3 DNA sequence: TGTGCCAGCAGCTTAGGGGGACAGGGTTGGAAGTATGGCTACACCTTC. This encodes CASSLGGQGWKYGYTF.

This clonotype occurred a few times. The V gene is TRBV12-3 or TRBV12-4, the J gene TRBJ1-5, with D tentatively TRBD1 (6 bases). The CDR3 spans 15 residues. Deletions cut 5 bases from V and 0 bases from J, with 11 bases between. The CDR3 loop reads CASSQDSYSNQPQHF. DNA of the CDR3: TGTGCCAGCAGTCAGGACAGCTATAGCAATCAGCCCCAGCATTTT.

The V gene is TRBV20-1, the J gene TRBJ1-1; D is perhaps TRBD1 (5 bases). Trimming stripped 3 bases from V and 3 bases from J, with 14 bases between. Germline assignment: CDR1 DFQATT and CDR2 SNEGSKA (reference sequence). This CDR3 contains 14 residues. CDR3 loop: CSASTGTPDTEAFF. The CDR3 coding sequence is TGCAGTGCTAGTACGGGGACCCCGGACACTGAAGCTTTCTTT.

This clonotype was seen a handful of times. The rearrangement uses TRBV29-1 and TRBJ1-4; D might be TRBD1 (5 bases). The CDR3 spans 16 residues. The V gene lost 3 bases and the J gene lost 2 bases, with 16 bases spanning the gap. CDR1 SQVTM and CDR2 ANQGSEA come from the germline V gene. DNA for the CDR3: TGCAGCGTTGAGGTGGCAGGGCTAGGCACTAATGAAAAACTGTTTTTT. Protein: CSVEVAGLGTNEKLFF.

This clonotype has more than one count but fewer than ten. CDR3 region: CASSESRDRANEKLFF. As DNA, the CDR3 is TGTGCCAGCAGTGAGTCTCGGGACAGGGCTAATGAAAAACTGTTTTTT. This rearrangement joins TRBV6-1 to TRBJ1-4, with 9 nucleotides matching TRBD1. The CDR3 is made up of 16 amino acids. The V gene end was trimmed by 3 bases and the J gene end by 3 bases; junction bases not matched to a gene: 5. Germline V gives CDR1 MNHNS, CDR2 SASEGT.